This is a list of T cell receptor beta chains from one sample in a study of prognosis after radiotherapy for stage I lung cancer. One entry per CDR3 protein, called by TCRdb with MiXCR from the multiplex PCR reads. This sample has 10,000 to 15,000 distinct CDR3 sequences; 40% to 55% occur once, and the top ten carry roughly 40%. Sequenced here: PBMCs, sampled before or after stereotactic body radiation therapy (not recorded which). The source is a donor aged 50 or older with non-small cell lung cancer. Both conserved end residues are part of each CDR3. D genes are given only for firm matches.

D gene	V gene	J gene	CDR3 protein
-	TRBV6-2/TRBV6-3	TRBJ1-6	CASSNRHRNSPLHF
-	TRBV28	TRBJ1-1	CASSLPGQNTEAFF
-	TRBV2	TRBJ2-1	CASSAVTGVYGQFF
TRBD1	TRBV14	TRBJ1-1	CASSQNRGYEAFF
-	TRBV27	TRBJ2-2	CASSLAGPGELFF
-	TRBV28	TRBJ2-3	CASRKTPSFTDTQYF
-	TRBV4-3	TRBJ2-7	CASSQDKQGYEQYF
TRBD1	TRBV19	TRBJ2-5	CASRGTAETQYF
-	TRBV20-1	TRBJ2-5	CSAITVGGETQYF
-	TRBV20-1	TRBJ1-5	CSAPPQVGQPQHF
TRBD1	TRBV28	TRBJ1-1	CASSWTTGATFF
-	TRBV6-1	TRBJ1-6	CASRLDRLSPLHF
TRBD1	TRBV5-1	TRBJ2-5	CASSARTGMETQYF
TRBD2	TRBV20-1	TRBJ2-1	CSAGGGTSDNNEQFF
TRBD1	TRBV7-8	TRBJ2-3	CASSLGGTGVDTQYF
TRBD2	TRBV2	TRBJ2-3	CASSTTSGDTDTQYF
-	TRBV6-2/TRBV6-3	TRBJ2-3	CASNARVDTQYF
-	TRBV5-6	TRBJ2-2	CASSLGAEAGELFF
-	TRBV7-6	TRBJ2-3	CASSLKELSSTDTQYF
TRBD2	TRBV6-2/TRBV6-3	TRBJ2-7	CASSYSKLAGAHSYEQYF
-	TRBV7-3	TRBJ2-1	CASSLDRYNEQFF
TRBD2	TRBV6-1	TRBJ2-5	CASSKREGETQYF
-	TRBV6-1	TRBJ1-4	CASHFRTAATNEKLFF
-	TRBV5-6	TRBJ1-5	CASSGWGGGNQPQHF
-	TRBV12-3/TRBV12-4	TRBJ1-5	CASSSDRTDQPQHF
-	TRBV20-1	TRBJ2-1	CSAERVSLDEQFF
TRBD1	TRBV6-1	TRBJ2-7	CSISDGDRFAEQYF
-	TRBV7-2	TRBJ2-2	CVSSPTRREGGELFF
TRBD1	TRBV27	TRBJ1-6	CASSATTGLLGDHAPLDNSPLHF
TRBD1	TRBV6-1	TRBJ1-2	CASSEGPRDRDRYGYTF
-	TRBV2	TRBJ1-2	CTSSRDLTIYGYTF
-	TRBV29-1	TRBJ2-5	CSVEAPSVMGTQYF
-	TRBV5-6	TRBJ2-3	CASSLGGSDTQYF
TRBD2	TRBV24-1	TRBJ2-5	CATSYPGLAGGRETQYF
-	TRBV19	TRBJ1-2	CASTLQGNYGYTF
TRBD1	TRBV2	TRBJ1-2	CASSASDRGSDYTF
-	TRBV24-1	TRBJ2-1	CATSDMDGLTYNRQFF
TRBD1	TRBV5-1	TRBJ2-7	CASSSQGALNEQYF
TRBD2	TRBV6-1	TRBJ2-2	CASSHQREGPVGELFF
-	TRBV15	TRBJ2-3	CATSRDRARTDTQYF
TRBD2	TRBV5-1	TRBJ2-5	CASSPGLAGGRQETQYF
-	TRBV6-5	TRBJ2-7	CASSWTVTYEQYF
-	TRBV7-2	TRBJ2-7	CASSLGSGLIYEQYF
TRBD1	TRBV28	TRBJ1-5	CASSFRQGIRSNQPQHF
-	TRBV2	TRBJ1-2	CASSEEGARVGYGYTF
TRBD2	TRBV7-8	TRBJ2-7	CASNPFGGNYEQYF
-	TRBV6-2/TRBV6-3	TRBJ1-3	CASIPFSPGGGNTIYF
-	TRBV6-1	TRBJ2-7	CASSPLGEGQQYF
-	TRBV6-5	TRBJ2-7	CASSYSPLYDQYF
TRBD1	TRBV3-1	TRBJ2-2	CASSQIVGRGPGELFF
-	TRBV10-3	TRBJ1-6	CAIRGPDGDYNSPLHF
-	TRBV27	TRBJ2-1	CASSRGTSRRYNEQFF
-	TRBV19	TRBJ1-5	CASSTGLSGNQPQHF
-	TRBV30	TRBJ1-2	CSWSESANYGYTF
TRBD1	TRBV19	TRBJ1-2	CASKSARGDYGYTF
TRBD1	TRBV6-1	TRBJ1-6	CASSTVGQGNSPLHF
TRBD1	TRBV4-2	TRBJ1-3	CASSQNPQGAGNTIYF
TRBD2	TRBV5-1	TRBJ2-3	CASSPGFLGLDLSDTQYF
TRBD2	TRBV6-2/TRBV6-3	TRBJ2-7	CASSLAAAGYEQYF
-	TRBV4-1	TRBJ2-3	CASSQGGGGGGSTDTQYF